These 2 T cell receptor beta chains were all obtained from the same sample, sequenced in a study of T cells in women clearing cervical HPV infection. Sequencing used immunoSEQ multiplex PCR; TCRdb keeps in-frame clones, though not all of them. The listing contains tens of thousands of clones. Sequenced sample: blood buffy coat. Receptors originate from a woman aged 18-70 years with a cervical HPV16 infection that either progressed to CIN3+ or cleared (not recorded which).

Remarks on this clone: The DNA ends 3 residues before the CDR3 does, and the rest of the CDR3 is filled in from the germline J gene. J is TRBJ2-1 and V is TRBV20-1, with 7 positions matching TRBD1. The CDR3 totals 14 residues. The junction had 9 bases not matched to a gene; V was cut back by 3 bases and J by 7 bases. Germline CDR1 DFQATT, CDR2 SNEGSKA (reference sequence). The covered CDR3 bases are TGCAGTGCTAGTCACAGGGGATATGGTAATGAG. Its protein product is CSASHRGYGNE. The entire CDR3 reads CSASHRGYGNEQFF.

Note on this clone: Sequencing ends 3 residues short of the CDR3 end; the germline J gene provides the rest. The rearrangement joins TRBV20-1 to TRBJ2-6; 8 nucleotides align to TRBD1. CDR1 and CDR2 (germline): DFQATT, SNEGSKA (reference sequence). The ends lost 5 bases at V and 0 bases at J; junction bases unmatched: 12. CDR3 length: 18 residues. The CDR3 sequence is CSAPDRGGTLSGANVLTF. The sequenced part of the CDR3 DNA is TGCAGTGCTCCCGACAGGGGAGGAACGCTCTCTGGGGCCAACGTC.